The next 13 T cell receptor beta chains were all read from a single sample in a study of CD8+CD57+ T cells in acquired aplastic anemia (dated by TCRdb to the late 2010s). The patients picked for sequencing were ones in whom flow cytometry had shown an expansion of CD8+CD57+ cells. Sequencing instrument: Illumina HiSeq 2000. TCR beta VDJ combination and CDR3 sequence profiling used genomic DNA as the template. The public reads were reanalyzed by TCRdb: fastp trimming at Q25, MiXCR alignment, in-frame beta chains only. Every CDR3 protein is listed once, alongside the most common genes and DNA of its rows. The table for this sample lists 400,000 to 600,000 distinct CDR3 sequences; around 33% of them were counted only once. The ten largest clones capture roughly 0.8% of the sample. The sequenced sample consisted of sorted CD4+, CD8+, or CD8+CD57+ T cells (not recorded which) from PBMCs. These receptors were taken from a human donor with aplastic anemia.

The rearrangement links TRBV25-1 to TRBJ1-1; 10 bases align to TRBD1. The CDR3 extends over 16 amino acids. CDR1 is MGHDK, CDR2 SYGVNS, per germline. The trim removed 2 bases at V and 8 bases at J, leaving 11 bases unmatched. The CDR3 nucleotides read TGTGCCAGCAGTGAAGTAGGGACAGGGGCTGACCGGGAAGCTTTCTTT. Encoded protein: CASSEVGTGADREAFF. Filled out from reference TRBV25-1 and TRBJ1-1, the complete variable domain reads EADIYQTPRYLVIGTGKKITLECSQTMGHDKMYWYQQDPGMELHLIHYSYGVNSTEKGDLSSESTVSRIRTEHFPLTLESARPSHTSQYLCASSEVGTGADREAFFGQGTRLTVV.

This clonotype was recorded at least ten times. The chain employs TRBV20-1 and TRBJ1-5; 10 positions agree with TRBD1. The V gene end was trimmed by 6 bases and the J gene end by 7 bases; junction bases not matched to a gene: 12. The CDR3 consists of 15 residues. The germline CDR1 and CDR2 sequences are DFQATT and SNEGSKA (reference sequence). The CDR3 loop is CSATWDRGGTQPQHF. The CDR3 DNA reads TGCAGTGCGACTTGGGACAGGGGAGGTACACAGCCCCAGCATTTT.

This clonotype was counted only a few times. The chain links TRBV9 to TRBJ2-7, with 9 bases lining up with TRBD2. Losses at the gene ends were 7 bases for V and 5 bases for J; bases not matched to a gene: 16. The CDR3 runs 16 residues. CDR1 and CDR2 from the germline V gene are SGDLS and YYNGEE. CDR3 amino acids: CASPTKTGTSYHEQYF. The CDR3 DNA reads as TGTGCCAGCCCTACTAAAACCGGGACTAGCTACCACGAGCAGTACTTC.

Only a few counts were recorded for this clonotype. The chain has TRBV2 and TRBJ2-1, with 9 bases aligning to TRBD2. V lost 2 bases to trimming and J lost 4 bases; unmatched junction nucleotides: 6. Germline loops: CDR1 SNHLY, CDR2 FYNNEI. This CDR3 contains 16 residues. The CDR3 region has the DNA TGTGCCAGCAGTGAAAGGGCGGGAGGGCTATACAATGAGCAGTTCTTC. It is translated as CASSERAGGLYNEQFF.

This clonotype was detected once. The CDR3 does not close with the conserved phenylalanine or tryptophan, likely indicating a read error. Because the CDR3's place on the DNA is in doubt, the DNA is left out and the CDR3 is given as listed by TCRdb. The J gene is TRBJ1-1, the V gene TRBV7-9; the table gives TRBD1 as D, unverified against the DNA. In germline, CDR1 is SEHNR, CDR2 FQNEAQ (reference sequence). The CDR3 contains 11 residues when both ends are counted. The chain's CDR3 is CASSLAGGHFS.

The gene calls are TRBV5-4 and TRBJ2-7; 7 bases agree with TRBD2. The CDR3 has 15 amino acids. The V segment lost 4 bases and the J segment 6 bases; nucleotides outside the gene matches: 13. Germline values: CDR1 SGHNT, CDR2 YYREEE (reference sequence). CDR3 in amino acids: CASSQTGLENREQYF. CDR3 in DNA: TGTGCCAGCAGCCAGACCGGACTAGAAAACCGCGAGCAGTACTTC.

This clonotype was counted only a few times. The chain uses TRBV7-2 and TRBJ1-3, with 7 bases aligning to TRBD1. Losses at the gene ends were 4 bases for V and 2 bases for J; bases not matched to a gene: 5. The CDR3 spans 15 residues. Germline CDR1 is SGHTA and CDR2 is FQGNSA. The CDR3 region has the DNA TGTGCCAGCAGCTATGGACAGGTACCTGGAAACACCATATATTTT. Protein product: CASSYGQVPGNTIYF.

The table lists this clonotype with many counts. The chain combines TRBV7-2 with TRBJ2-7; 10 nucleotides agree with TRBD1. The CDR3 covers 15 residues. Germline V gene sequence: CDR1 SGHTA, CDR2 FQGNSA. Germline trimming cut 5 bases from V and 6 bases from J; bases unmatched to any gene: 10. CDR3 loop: CASSAAGTGVGEQYF. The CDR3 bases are TGTGCCAGCAGCGCCGCCGGGACAGGGGTTGGCGAGCAGTACTTC. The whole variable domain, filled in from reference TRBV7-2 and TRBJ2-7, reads GAGVSQSPSNKVTEKGKDVELRCDPISGHTALYWYRQSLGQGLEFLIYFQGNSAPDKSGLPSDRFSAERTGGSVSTLTIQRTQQEDSAVYLCASSAAGTGVGEQYFGPGTRLTVT.

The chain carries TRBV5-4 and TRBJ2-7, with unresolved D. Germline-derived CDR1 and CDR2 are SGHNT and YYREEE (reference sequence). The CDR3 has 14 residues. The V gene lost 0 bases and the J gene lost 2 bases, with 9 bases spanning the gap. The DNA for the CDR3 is TGTGCCAGCAGCTTGGGATGGAGCACCTACGAGCAGTACTTC. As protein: CASSLGWSTYEQYF.

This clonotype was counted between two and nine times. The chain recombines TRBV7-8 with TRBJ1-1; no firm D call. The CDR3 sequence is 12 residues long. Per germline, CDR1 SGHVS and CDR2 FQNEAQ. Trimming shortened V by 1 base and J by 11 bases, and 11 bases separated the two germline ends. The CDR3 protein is CASSLGTVRAFF. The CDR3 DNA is TGTGCCAGCAGCTTAGGAACCGTGAGGGCTTTCTTT.

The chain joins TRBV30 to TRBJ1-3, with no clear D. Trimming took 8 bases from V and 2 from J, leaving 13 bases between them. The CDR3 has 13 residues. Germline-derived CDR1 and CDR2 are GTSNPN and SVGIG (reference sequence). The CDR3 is CALPGSAGNTIYF. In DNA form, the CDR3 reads TGTGCCCTTCCGGGGTCGGCTGGAAACACCATATATTTT. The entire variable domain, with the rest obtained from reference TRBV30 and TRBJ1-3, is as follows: SQTIHQWPATLVQPVGSPLSLECTVEGTSNPNLYWYRQAAGRGLQLLFYSVGIGQISSEVPQNLSASRPQDRQFILSSKKLLLSDSGFYLCALPGSAGNTIYFGEGSWLTVV.

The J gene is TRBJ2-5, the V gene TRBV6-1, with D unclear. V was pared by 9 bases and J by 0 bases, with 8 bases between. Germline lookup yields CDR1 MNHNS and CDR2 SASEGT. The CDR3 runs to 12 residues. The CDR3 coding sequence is TGTGCCAGTCGGACGGACCAAGAGACCCAGTACTTC. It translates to CASRTDQETQYF.

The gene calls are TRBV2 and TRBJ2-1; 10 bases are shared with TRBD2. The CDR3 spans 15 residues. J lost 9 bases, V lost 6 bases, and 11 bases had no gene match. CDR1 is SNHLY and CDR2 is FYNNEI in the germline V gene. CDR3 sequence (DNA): TGTGCCAGCAGCGGGGGGCTAGCGGGAGATGGTGAGCAGTTCTTC. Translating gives CASSGGLAGDGEQFF.